This T cell receptor (beta chain) was identified in a study of T cell repertoires in cytomegalovirus infection. Study summary: Shared public TCR beta signatures pointed to both CMV infection and a matching HLA type. Overall study findings and caveats: In two of eight donors, the top clonotype was HLA-C-restricted CMV-specific. Pooled public TCR beta family frequency picked out CMV carriers with the relevant HLA.

A remark on this clonotype: Its antigen is unknown.

From the reads, TCRdb called clonotypes with MiXCR, one entry per CDR3 protein. The sample comprises some 180,000 distinct CDR3 sequences, approximately 19% of which are singletons, and approximately 3% rests with the top ten. Germline-derived CDR1 and CDR2 are DFQATT and SNEGSKA (reference sequence). Deletions cut 0 bases from V and 3 bases from J, with 11 bases between. The CDR3 totals 15 residues. The TCR originated in a human donor in good health (CMV status not recorded). Some clones in this sample may be carry-over from other donors' samples. The specimen sequenced was PBMCs. The chain joins TRBV20-1 to TRBJ2-2, with a weak D call TRBD2 (6 bases). The CDR3 protein is CSARDRRGHTGELFF. CDR3 nucleotides: TGCAGTGCTAGAGATCGGAGGGGACACACCGGGGAGCTGTTTTTT.